One sample yielded the 13 T cell receptor beta chains listed below, sequenced in a study of tumour-infiltrating T cells in Burkitt lymphoma. Data came from immunoSEQ multiplex PCR; TCRdb stores just in-frame clones and leaves some out. Of about 15,000 clones listed, roughly 80% are singletons. Material: tumor tissue. These receptors were collected from a human donor with diffuse large B-cell lymphoma.

The chain is built from TRBV19 and TRBJ1-5; weak D call: TRBD1 (6 bases). The CDR3 is made up of 13 amino acids. CDR1 LNHDA and CDR2 SQIVND come from the germline V gene (reference sequence). V was shortened by 8 bases and J by 1 base, with 9 bases between the two germline ends. The CDR3 is CASGGASNQPQHF. CDR3 nucleotides: TGTGCCAGTGGGGGGGCGAGCAATCAGCCCCAGCATTTT. The full variable domain, completed using reference TRBV19 and TRBJ1-5, is DGGITQSPKYLFRKEGQNVTLSCEQNLNHDAMYWYRQDPGQGLRLIYYSQIVNDFQKGDIAEGYSVSREKKESFPLTVTSAQKNPTAFYLCASGGASNQPQHFGDGTRLSIL.

The chain couples TRBV5-1 to TRBJ2-7; a possible D gene is TRBD2 (6 bases). V lost 3 bases and J 4 bases, leaving 14 bases between the germline ends. From germline, CDR1 is SGHRS and CDR2 YFSETQ. The CDR3 loop spans 14 amino acids. This chain's CDR3 is CASSSDTGGYEQYF. In DNA, the CDR3 is TGCGCCAGCAGCTCCGACACAGGAGGGTACGAGCAGTACTTC.

The chain couples TRBV5-4 to TRBJ1-1; D unclear. CDR3 length equals 16 residues. Trimming shortened V by 0 bases and J by 0 bases, and 12 bases separated the two germline ends. The germline V gene encodes CDR1 SGHNT and CDR2 YYREEE (reference sequence). The chain's CDR3 is CASSLALAAMNTEAFF. In DNA, the CDR3 is TGTGCCAGCAGCTTGGCCCTCGCCGCCATGAACACTGAAGCTTTCTTT.

The chain joins TRBV5-1 to TRBJ2-6, with 7 bases lining up with TRBD2. After removal of 8 bases from V and 1 base from J, the junction contained 6 bases not matched to a gene. CDR1 and CDR2 (germline): SGHRS, YFSETQ. This CDR3 has 15 amino acids. In nucleotides, the CDR3 is TGCGCCAGGGTATACGGGGGGTCTGGGGCCAACGTCCTGACTTTC. Protein product: CARVYGGSGANVLTF.

This chain links TRBV6-5 with TRBJ1-1, with D perhaps TRBD1 (5 bases). The CDR3 covers 16 residues. With 2 bases removed from V and 0 bases from J, the gap between germline ends came to 13 bases. Germline V gene sequence: CDR1 MNHEY, CDR2 SVGAGI. The CDR3 protein is CASSYLLTGVNTEAFF. The CDR3 DNA reads as TGTGCCAGCAGTTACCTATTAACGGGGGTGAACACTGAAGCTTTCTTT.

This chain joins TRBV7-8 and TRBJ2-7; the D gene is possibly TRBD2 (5 bases). The V end was cut by 6 bases, the J end by 3 bases, with 15 bases between. Germline assignment: CDR1 SGHVS and CDR2 FQNEAQ. The CDR3 is 14 residues long. The CDR3 is CASSSDRPIYEQYF. The CDR3 bases are TGTGCCAGCAGTAGCGACCGTCCCATCTACGAGCAGTACTTC.

The rearrangement links TRBV4-3 to TRBJ1-1; no clear D gene. V shed 1 base and J shed 4 bases, with 13 bases lying between them. Germline-derived CDR1 and CDR2 are LGHNA and YSLEER. The CDR3 covers 15 residues. CDR3 in amino acids: CASSQGVGGGTEAFF. The CDR3 nucleotides read TGCGCCAGCAGCCAAGGGGTAGGCGGAGGCACTGAAGCTTTCTTT.

This clone appeared a few times. This rearrangement joins TRBV4-3 to TRBJ2-1; D unclear. The germline V gene encodes CDR1 LGHNA and CDR2 YSLEER. V lost 7 bases and J lost 8, with 15 bases in between. The length of the CDR3 is 13 residues. The CDR3 DNA is TGCGCCAGCACCGCTGGCGATTCTCATGAGCAGTTCTTC. Translating gives CASTAGDSHEQFF.

The rearrangement joins TRBV5-1 to TRBJ1-1, with D possibly TRBD1 on 6 matching bases. Germline V gene lookup returns CDR1 SGHRS and CDR2 YFSETQ. CDR3 length: 14 amino acids. V was clipped by 3 bases and J by 5 bases, with 14 bases between them. The CDR3 nucleotides are TGCGCCAGCAGCTCCGGGGGCGAGGGGACTGAAGCTTTCTTT. This gives the protein CASSSGGEGTEAFF.

The table lists this clone with a few counts. The chain carries TRBV4-2 and TRBJ1-1; TRBD1 matches 10 bases. After removal of 4 bases from V and 5 bases from J, the junction contained 4 bases not matched to a gene. This CDR3 is 14 amino acids long. Germline assignment: CDR1 LGHNA and CDR2 YNFKEQ. CDR3 sequence reads: CASSRGTGETEAFF. In DNA form, the CDR3 reads TGTGCCAGCAGCCGAGGGACAGGGGAGACTGAAGCTTTCTTT.

V gene TRBV6-1 combines with J gene TRBJ2-1; D gene ambiguous. The CDR3 is 13 amino acids. Deletions cut 3 bases from V and 8 bases from J, with 11 bases between. Germline CDR1 and CDR2: MNHNS and SASEGT. CDR3 sequence (DNA): TGTGCCAGCAGTGACTATAGTGGAGATGAGCAGTTCTTC. Translated, it gives CASSDYSGDEQFF.

The chain combines TRBV29-1 with TRBJ2-3; TRBD2 agrees at 13 bases. CDR3 length: 13 amino acids. V trimming: 6 bases; J trimming: 4 bases; junction bases outside the gene matches: 1. From germline, CDR1 is SQVTM and CDR2 ANQGSEA. The CDR3 DNA follows: TGCAGCGTCGGACTAGCGGGGGCAGATACGCAGTATTTT. Translated, it gives CSVGLAGADTQYF.

The rearrangement links TRBV19 to TRBJ2-4; a weak D match, TRBD1 (6 bases). Looked up from germline, CDR1 is LNHDA and CDR2 is SQIVND (reference sequence). This CDR3 has 15 residues. V was clipped by 6 bases and J by 12 bases, with 24 bases between them. This chain's CDR3 is CASSQGAINRDTQYF. For the CDR3, the DNA is TGTGCCAGTAGCCAAGGGGCAATTAACAGGGACACTCAGTACTTC.